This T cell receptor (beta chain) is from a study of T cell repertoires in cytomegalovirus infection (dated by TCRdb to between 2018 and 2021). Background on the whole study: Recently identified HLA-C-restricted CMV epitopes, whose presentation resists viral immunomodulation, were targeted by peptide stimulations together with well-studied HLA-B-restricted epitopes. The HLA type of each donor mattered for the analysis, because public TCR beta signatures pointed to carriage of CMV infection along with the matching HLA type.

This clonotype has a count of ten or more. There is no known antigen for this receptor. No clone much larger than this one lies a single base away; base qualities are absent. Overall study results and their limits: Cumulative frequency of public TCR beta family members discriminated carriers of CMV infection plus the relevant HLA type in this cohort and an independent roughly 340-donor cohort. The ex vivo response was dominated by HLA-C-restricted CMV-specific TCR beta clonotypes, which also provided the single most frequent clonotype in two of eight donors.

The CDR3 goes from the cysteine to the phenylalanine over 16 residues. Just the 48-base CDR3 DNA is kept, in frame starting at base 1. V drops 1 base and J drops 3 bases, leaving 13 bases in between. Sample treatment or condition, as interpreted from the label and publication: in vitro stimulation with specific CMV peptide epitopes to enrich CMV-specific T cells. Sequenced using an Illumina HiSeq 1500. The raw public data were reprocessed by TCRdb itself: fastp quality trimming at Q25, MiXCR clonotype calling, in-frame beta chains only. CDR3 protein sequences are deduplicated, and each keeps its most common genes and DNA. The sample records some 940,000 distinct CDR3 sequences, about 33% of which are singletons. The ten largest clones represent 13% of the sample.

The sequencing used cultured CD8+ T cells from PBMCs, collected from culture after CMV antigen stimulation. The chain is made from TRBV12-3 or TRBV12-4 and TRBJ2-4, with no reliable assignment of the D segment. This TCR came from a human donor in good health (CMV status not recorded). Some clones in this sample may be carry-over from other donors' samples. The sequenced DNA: TGTGCCAGCAGTTTAGGAAAATCTTTCGACAAAAACATTCAGTACTTC. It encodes CASSLGKSFDKNIQYF.